This TCR beta chain was captured by sequencing in a study of blood T cell repertoires in COVID-19 (TCRdb year 2020). As for the study more broadly: Samples from collaborators originated in the United States, Italy and Spain and spanned both the acute and convalescent phases of COVID-19. The prospective study material was composed of cDNA or gDNA derived from T cells, B-cell-depleted T cells, or PBMCs. The dataset comprised deeply sampled blood TCRbeta repertoires from subjects exposed to, actively infected with, or recovered from COVID-19. The repertoires were released in a freely available public database meant as a resource for research on the immune response to SARS-CoV-2. The samples were drawn from the first 160 participants of the ongoing ImmuneRACE study and from about 1,200 subjects provided by 6 global collaborators. Nearly every sample came with metadata listing a de-identified subject ID, COVID-19 status, age in years and sex. Where available, HLA class I and class II types were obtained from metadata supplied by the sample provider rather than from assay-based typing. The paper as a whole reports these results and caveats: The amount of clinical and demographic metadata varied by source and participant and was provided uncurated.

Turning to this clone: Its antigen remains unidentified. The input lacks base qualities; no much larger clone sits a single base away.

TCRbeta CDR3 regions were amplified from genomic DNA using the immunoSEQ Assay, a bias-controlled multiplex PCR. The paper's processing steps were these. Nucleated cell counts per sample were estimated from amplification of reference gene primers within the assay. To quantify the absolute abundance of each unique TCRbeta CDR3 rearrangement, sequence reads were collapsed and filtered. For each sample, productive Simpson clonality was calculated by taking the square root of Simpson's diversity index across productive rearrangements. The table was pulled from immuneACCESS by TCRdb, which kept in-frame rearrangements only. Such tables lose some clones; where checked, under half of the loss comes from unresolved V genes, and the rest has no known cause. That table gives V, J and clone size, and the DNA gave D and trimming. The table for this sample lists over 450,000 clones; roughly 89% of them were counted only once. Approximately 0.9% of the sample is taken by the ten largest.

Inclusive of the bounding cysteine and phenylalanine, the CDR3 is 11 residues long. Of all the DNA, just the CDR3 is kept, 33 bases in frame from base 1. V is clipped by 7 bases and J by 8 bases, and the sequence between their germline boundaries is 8 bases long. From a lookup of the germline V gene, CDR1 and CDR2 are KGHDR and SFDVKD. At one collaborating source in Seattle, patients were enrolled during active infection and were followed longitudinally through the course of disease. Whole blood was collected in K2EDTA tubes by collaborating institutions according to the institutions' own protocols. For TCRbeta analysis, collaborators shipped samples in one of three forms: frozen whole blood, isolated PBMCs, or DNA extracted from either of those sample types.

The receptor's source is a man aged 18 to 35 with COVID-19, enrolled during active disease. The chain is assembled from TRBV24-1 and TRBJ2-1; the D gene is perhaps TRBD1, from 5 matching bases. The specimen was peripheral blood. The DNA reads as follows: TGTGCCACCAGCCCAGGGTATGAGCAGTTCTTC. The translation is CATSPGYEQFF.